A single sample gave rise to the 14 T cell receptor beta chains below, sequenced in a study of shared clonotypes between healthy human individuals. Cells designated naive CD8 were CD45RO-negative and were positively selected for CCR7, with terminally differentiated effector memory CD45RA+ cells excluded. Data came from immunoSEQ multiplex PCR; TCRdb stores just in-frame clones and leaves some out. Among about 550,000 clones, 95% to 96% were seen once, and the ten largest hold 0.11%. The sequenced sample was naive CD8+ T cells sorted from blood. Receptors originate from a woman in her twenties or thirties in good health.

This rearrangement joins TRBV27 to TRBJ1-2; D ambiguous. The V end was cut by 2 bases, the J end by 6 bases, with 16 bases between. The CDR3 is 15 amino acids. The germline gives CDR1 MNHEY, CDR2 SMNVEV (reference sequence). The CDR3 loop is CASSLAGLRPHGYTF. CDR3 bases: TGTGCCAGCAGTTTAGCAGGCTTGAGACCTCATGGCTACACCTTC.

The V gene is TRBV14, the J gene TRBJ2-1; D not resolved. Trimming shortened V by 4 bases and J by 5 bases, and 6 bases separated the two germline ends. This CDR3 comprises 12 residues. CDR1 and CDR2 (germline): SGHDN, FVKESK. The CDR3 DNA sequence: TGTGCCAGCAGCCTAAGCAACAATGAGCAGTTCTTC. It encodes CASSLSNNEQFF.

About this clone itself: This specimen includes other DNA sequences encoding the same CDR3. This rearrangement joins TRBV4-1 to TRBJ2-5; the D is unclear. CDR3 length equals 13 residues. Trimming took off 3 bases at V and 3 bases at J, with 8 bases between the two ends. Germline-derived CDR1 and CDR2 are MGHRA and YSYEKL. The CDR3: CASSQDWEETQYF. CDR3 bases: TGCGCCAGCAGCCAGGATTGGGAAGAGACCCAGTACTTC.

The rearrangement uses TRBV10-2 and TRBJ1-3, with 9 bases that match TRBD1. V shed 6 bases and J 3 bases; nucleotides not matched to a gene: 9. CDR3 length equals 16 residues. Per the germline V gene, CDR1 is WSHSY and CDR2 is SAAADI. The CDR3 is CASSGTGTGLGNTIYF. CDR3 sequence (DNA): TGCGCCAGCAGCGGTACCGGGACAGGGCTTGGAAACACCATATATTTT.

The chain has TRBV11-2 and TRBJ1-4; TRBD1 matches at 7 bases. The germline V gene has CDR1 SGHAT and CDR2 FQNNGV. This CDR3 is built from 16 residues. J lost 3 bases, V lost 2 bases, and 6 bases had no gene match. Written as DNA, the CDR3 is TGTGCCAGCAGCTTAACAGGGGTAGGAGCTAATGAAAAACTGTTTTTT. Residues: CASSLTGVGANEKLFF.

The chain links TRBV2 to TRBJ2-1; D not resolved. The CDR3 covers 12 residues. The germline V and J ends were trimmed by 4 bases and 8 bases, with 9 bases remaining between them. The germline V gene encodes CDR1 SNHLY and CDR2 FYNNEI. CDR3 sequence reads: CASSAVFDEQFF. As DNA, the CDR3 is TGTGCCAGCAGTGCCGTTTTCGATGAGCAGTTCTTC.

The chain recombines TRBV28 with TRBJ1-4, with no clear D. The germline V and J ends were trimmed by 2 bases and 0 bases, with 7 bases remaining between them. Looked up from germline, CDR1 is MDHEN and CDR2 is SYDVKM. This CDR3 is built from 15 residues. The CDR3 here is CASSLSSATNEKLFF. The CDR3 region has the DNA TGTGCCAGCAGTTTAAGTTCTGCAACTAATGAAAAACTGTTTTTT. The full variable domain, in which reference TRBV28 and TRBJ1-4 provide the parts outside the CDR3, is DVKVTQSSRYLVKRTGEKVFLECVQDMDHENMFWYRQDPGLGLRLIYFSYDVKMKEKGDIPEGYSVSREKKERFSLILESASTNQTSMYLCASSLSSATNEKLFFGSGTQLSVL.

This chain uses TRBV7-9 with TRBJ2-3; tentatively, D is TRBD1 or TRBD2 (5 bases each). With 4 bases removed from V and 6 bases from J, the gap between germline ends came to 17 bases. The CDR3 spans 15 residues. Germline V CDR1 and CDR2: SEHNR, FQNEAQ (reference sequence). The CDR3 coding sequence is TGTGCCAGCAGCTCCGGGACCCCAAACCGGGATACGCAGTATTTT. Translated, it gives CASSSGTPNRDTQYF.

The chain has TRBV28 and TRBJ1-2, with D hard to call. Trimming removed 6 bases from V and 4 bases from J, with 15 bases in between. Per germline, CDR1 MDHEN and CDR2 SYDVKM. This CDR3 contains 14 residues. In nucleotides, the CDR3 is TGTGCCAGCAGGCCCGAGGCGCCTATCTATGGCTACACCTTC. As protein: CASRPEAPIYGYTF.

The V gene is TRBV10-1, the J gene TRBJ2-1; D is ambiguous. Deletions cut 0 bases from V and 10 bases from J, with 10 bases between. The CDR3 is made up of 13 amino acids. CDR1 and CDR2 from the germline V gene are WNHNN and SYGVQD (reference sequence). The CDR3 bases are TGCGCCAGCAGTGAGTCGATCGGTATGGAGCAGTTCTTC. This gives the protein CASSESIGMEQFF.

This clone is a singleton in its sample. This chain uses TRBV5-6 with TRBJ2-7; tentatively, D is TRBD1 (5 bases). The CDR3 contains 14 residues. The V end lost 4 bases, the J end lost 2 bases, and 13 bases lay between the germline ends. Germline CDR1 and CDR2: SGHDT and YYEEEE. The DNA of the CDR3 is TGTGCCAGCAGCCCACAGGAAACCGCCTACGAGCAGTACTTC. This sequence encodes CASSPQETAYEQYF.

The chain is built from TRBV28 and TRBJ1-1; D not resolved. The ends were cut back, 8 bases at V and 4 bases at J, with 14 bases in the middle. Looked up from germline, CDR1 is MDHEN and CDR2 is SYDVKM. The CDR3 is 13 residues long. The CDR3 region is CASQGFSVTEAFF. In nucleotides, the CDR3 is TGTGCCAGCCAAGGGTTTAGCGTCACTGAAGCTTTCTTT.

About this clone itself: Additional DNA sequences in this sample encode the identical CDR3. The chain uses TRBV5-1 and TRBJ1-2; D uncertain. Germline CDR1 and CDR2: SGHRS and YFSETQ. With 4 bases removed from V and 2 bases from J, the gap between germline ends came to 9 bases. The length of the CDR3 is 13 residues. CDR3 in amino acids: CASSPTENYGYTF. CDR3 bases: TGCGCCAGCAGCCCTACAGAAAACTATGGCTACACCTTC.

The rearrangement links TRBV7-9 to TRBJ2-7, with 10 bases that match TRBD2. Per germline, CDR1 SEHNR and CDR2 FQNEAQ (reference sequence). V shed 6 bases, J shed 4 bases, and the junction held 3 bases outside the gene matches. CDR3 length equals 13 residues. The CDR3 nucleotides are TGTGCCAGCAGTGTGACTAGCGGGTACGAGCAGTACTTC. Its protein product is CASSVTSGYEQYF.